The T cell receptor beta chain described here comes from a study of shared clonotypes between healthy human individuals. Whole-study results and caveats: Clonotype sharing across a handful of donors was observed for 5% to 6.5% of naive CD4 clonotypes. The authors sampled blood alone, and tissue repertoires likely differ.

The naive CD8 population came from CD45RO-negative cells selected for CCR7, without terminally differentiated effector memory CD45RA+ cells. Trimming took off 1 base at V and 5 bases at J, with 6 bases between the two ends. Germline V gene sequence: CDR1 SGHAT, CDR2 FQNNGV. CDR3 length: 12 residues. Per the study methods: Because ImmunoSEQ provided only junction sequences with no quality scores, the filtering differed. Assay: immunoSEQ multiplex PCR; the TCRdb copy retains only in-frame clones and omits some. V, J and clone size reflect that table, while D and trimming were determined from the DNA. The sample yields about 1,900,000 clones, around 96% seen once. This clone was seen only once. The antigen remains undetermined.

The sequencing sample was made of naive CD8+ T cells sorted from blood. J is TRBJ2-7 and V is TRBV11-2; no reliable D call. The source is a man aged 18 to 29 in good health. In nucleotides, the CDR3 is TGTGCCAGCAGCTTAGGGATCCACGAGCAGTACTTC. Translated: CASSLGIHEQYF.